These 15 T cell receptor beta chains were sequenced from one sample in a study of cytomegalovirus exposure and HLA in healthy donors. The primer mix had 60 Vbeta and 13 Jbeta primers. Produced via immunoSEQ multiplex PCR; TCRdb's table is partial and in-frame only. The table includes about 190,000 clones, more than 65% detected once. The material sequenced was PBMCs. The origin of the receptors is a woman in her twenties or thirties in good health and CMV-seropositive.

The V gene is TRBV27, the J gene TRBJ2-4; 7 positions match TRBD1. The V and J ends lost 2 bases and 1 base, in that order; junction bases with no gene match: 2. This CDR3 spans 15 amino acids. Per the germline V gene, CDR1 is MNHEY and CDR2 is SMNVEV (reference sequence). The CDR3 sequence: CASSLTGVAKNIQYF. CDR3 bases: TGTGCCAGCAGTTTAACAGGGGTGGCCAAAAACATTCAGTACTTC.

J is TRBJ2-7 and V is TRBV10-2; the D gene is possibly TRBD1 (6 bases). The V end lost 4 bases, the J end lost 1 base, and 11 bases lay between the germline ends. The CDR3 has 14 residues. Germline V gene data show CDR1 as WSHSY and CDR2 as SAAADI. CDR3 protein: CASSATGTSYEQYF. The CDR3 nucleotides read TGCGCCAGCAGTGCGACAGGAACTTCCTACGAGCAGTACTTC.

DNA of the CDR3: TGTGCCAGCAGTTACTCCCTAAGCACAGATACGCAGTATTTT. Translation: CASSYSLSTDTQYF. V is TRBV6-5 and J is TRBJ2-3; D not resolved. The CDR3 covers 14 residues. Trimming cost V 0 bases and J 0 bases, with 4 bases left between them. The germline gives CDR1 MNHEY, CDR2 SVGAGI.

In the case of this clone: The sample contains more than one DNA sequence encoding this CDR3. The gene calls are TRBV15 and TRBJ2-7, with 9 bases fitting TRBD1. Germline V gene lookup returns CDR1 LNHNV and CDR2 YYDKDF (reference sequence). The CDR3 length is 16 residues. After removal of 3 bases from V and 4 bases from J, the junction contained 10 bases not matched to a gene. CDR3: CATSRRHGQGQYEQYF. DNA of the CDR3: TGTGCCACCAGCAGGCGCCACGGACAGGGGCAGTACGAGCAGTACTTC.

The rearrangement joins TRBV28 to TRBJ2-3; D may be TRBD1 (5 bases). Germline V gene lookup returns CDR1 MDHEN and CDR2 SYDVKM. V was pared by 4 bases and J by 4 bases, with 18 bases between. The CDR3 is made up of 16 amino acids. DNA of the CDR3: TGTGCCAGCAGTTCGGTTACAGGCGGTATCGCAGATACGCAGTATTTT. It encodes CASSSVTGGIADTQYF.

This clone was seen only once. The V and J genes are TRBV28 and TRBJ2-7; 9 bases map to TRBD1. After removal of 5 bases from V and 1 base from J, the junction contained 3 bases not matched to a gene. The CDR3 loop spans 14 amino acids. Germline CDR1 is MDHEN and CDR2 is SYDVKM. The CDR3 DNA sequence: TGTGCCAGCAGTGACAGGGGGATATCCTACGAGCAGTACTTC. Translation gives CASSDRGISYEQYF.

This clone appeared a single time. This chain connects TRBV15 to TRBJ2-2; 7 bases line up with TRBD2. The junction had 10 bases not matched to a gene; V was cut back by 5 bases and J by 4 bases. The CDR3 contains 16 residues. Germline V gives CDR1 LNHNV, CDR2 YYDKDF (reference sequence). The CDR3 DNA reads TGTGCCACCAGCGAAACTGGGGCTAGCGGCACCGGGGAGCTGTTTTTT. Protein sequence: CATSETGASGTGELFF.

V gene TRBV7-8 combines with J gene TRBJ1-2, with D tentatively TRBD1 (5 bases). Germline CDR1 and CDR2: SGHVS and FQNEAQ. CDR3 size: 15 residues. The V and J ends lost 1 base and 1 base respectively, with 10 bases between them. This CDR3 is CASSLVGGGNYGYTF. The CDR3 DNA sequence: TGTGCCAGCAGCTTAGTCGGGGGGGGTAACTATGGCTACACCTTC. Together with reference TRBV7-8 and TRBJ1-2, the CDR3 gives the full variable domain: GAGVSQSPRYKVAKRGQDVALRCDPISGHVSLFWYQQALGQGPEFLTYFQNEAQLDKSGLPSDRFFAERPEGSVSTLKIQRTQQEDSAVYLCASSLVGGGNYGYTFGSGTRLTVV.

The chain uses TRBV15 and TRBJ2-5; possible D gene TRBD1, 5 bases. The last part of the DNA fits TRBJ2-7 better; the J call may be wrong. This CDR3 spans 16 amino acids. Germline V gene lookup returns CDR1 LNHNV and CDR2 YYDKDF (reference sequence). The CDR3 sequence is CATSGSRTSTTYEQYF. In DNA form, the CDR3 reads TGTGCCACCAGCGGAAGCAGGACATCTACTACCTACGAGCAGTACTTC.

The rearrangement uses TRBV5-1 and TRBJ2-1; TRBD2 aligns across 13 bases. Germline values: CDR1 SGHRS, CDR2 YFSETQ. Trimming took 4 bases from V and 6 from J; bases not matched to a gene: 7. This CDR3 spans 16 amino acids. The CDR3 DNA follows: TGCGCCAGCAGCCTGGGGACTAGCGGGAAGGGCAATGAGCAGTTCTTC. Translation gives CASSLGTSGKGNEQFF.

This chain links TRBV4-2 with TRBJ2-1; possible D gene TRBD2, 6 bases. The CDR3 sequence is 16 residues long. Between the trimmed V and J ends, which lost 3 bases and 5 bases, there was a span of 17 bases. Looked up from germline, CDR1 is LGHNA and CDR2 is YNFKEQ. As DNA, the CDR3 is TGTGCCAGCAGCCAGGGAGGAGTGACGTCCAACAATGAGCAGTTCTTC. Translated, it gives CASSQGGVTSNNEQFF.

The V call is TRBV5-4, the J call TRBJ2-1; D not resolved. Germline V lookup: CDR1 SGHNT, CDR2 YYREEE (reference sequence). Trimming stripped 1 base from V and 2 bases from J, with 7 bases between. The CDR3 is 14 residues long. The CDR3 loop reads CASSLPAAYNEQFF. DNA for the CDR3: TGTGCCAGCAGCTTGCCGGCGGCCTACAATGAGCAGTTCTTC.

The rearrangement uses TRBV11-2 and TRBJ2-2; D is possibly TRBD2 (6 bases). Trimming pared 5 bases from V and 4 bases from J, leaving 11 bases between. Germline loops: CDR1 SGHAT, CDR2 FQNNGV. The CDR3 is 14 residues long. CDR3 sequence: CASSEDYSTGELFF. The DNA for the CDR3 is TGTGCCAGCAGCGAGGACTACAGCACCGGGGAGCTGTTTTTT.

The chain combines TRBV29-1 with TRBJ2-7; the match to TRBD2 covers 7 bases. The germline V gene encodes CDR1 SQVTM and CDR2 ANQGSEA. This CDR3 is 14 amino acids long. V lost 7 bases to trimming and J lost 4 bases; unmatched junction nucleotides: 13. For the CDR3, the DNA is TGCAGCGCAGCGGGGACTCGAGGGTCTTACGAGCAGTACTTC. It is translated as CSAAGTRGSYEQYF.

The rearrangement links TRBV6-6 to TRBJ2-7, with 7 nucleotides matching TRBD2. The CDR3 is 12 residues long. Germline-derived CDR1 and CDR2 are MNHNY and SVGAGI (reference sequence). V shed 11 bases and J 5 bases; nucleotides not matched to a gene: 9. CDR3 nucleotides: TGTGCCTATCGGGAGGCTCACCACGAGCAGTACTTC. Its protein is CAYREAHHEQYF.